This TCR beta chain was documented in a study of beta chain features in type 1 diabetes. Whole-study findings and limits: Among all four CD4+ subsets, Type 1 diabetes patients had TCRB CDR3s that were moderately but significantly shorter.

Concerning this clone: Its antigen is currently unknown.

The authors reverse transcribed all of the isolated RNA, so sequencing captured expressed TCRB transcripts. Repertoires were generated with immunoSEQ multiplex PCR, while TCRdb's copy carries only in-frame clones and drops some. The sample yields about 640,000 clones, roughly 12% seen once. This CDR3 spans 14 amino acids. Germline V gene sequence: CDR1 LGHNA, CDR2 YNFKEQ. Trimming took off 0 bases at V and 0 bases at J, with 6 bases between the two ends. The sequenced sample was naive CD4+ T cells from blood. The chain carries TRBV4-2 and TRBJ2-7; D not certain. The sequence was obtained from a young man with type 1 diabetes. The chain's CDR3 is CASSQDGHSYEQYF. CDR3 DNA sequence: TGTGCCAGCAGCCAAGACGGCCACTCCTACGAGCAGTACTTC.